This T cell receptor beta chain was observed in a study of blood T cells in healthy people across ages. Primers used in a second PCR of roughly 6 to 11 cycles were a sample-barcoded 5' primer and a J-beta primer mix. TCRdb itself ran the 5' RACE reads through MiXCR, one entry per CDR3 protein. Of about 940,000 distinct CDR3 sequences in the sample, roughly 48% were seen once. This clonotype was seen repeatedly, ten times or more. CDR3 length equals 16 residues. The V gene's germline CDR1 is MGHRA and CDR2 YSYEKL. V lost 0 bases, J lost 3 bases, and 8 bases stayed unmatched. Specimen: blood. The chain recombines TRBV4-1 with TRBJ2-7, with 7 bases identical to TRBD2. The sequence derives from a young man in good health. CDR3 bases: TGCGCCAGCAGCCAAGATCAATCAGGGACTAACTACGAGCAGTACTTC. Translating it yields CASSQDQSGTNYEQYF.